A single sample gave rise to the 23 T cell receptor beta chains below, sequenced in a study of shared T cell receptors in the human thymus (dated by TCRdb to the early 2020s). The library was made by the immunoSEQ multiplex PCR assay. The table was pulled from immuneACCESS by TCRdb, which kept in-frame rearrangements only. Such tables lose some clones; where checked, under half of the loss comes from unresolved V genes, and the rest has no known cause. This sample has 600,000 or so clones in its table, and over 75% of those were observed once. 0.0094% of the sample is taken by the ten largest. This sample also appeared in a second study, on human thymus T cells.

Material: thymocytes. Source of these receptors: a boy in the first two years of life with a congenital heart defect. Donor details come from another sample of the same person, matched by shared clones.

This chain connects TRBV9 to TRBJ2-6, with 7 bases identical to TRBD1. J was trimmed by 1 base and V by 3 bases; bases with no gene match: 16. The CDR3 contains 20 residues. Germline V CDR1 and CDR2: SGDLS, YYNGEE. CDR3 amino acids: CASSGGRGTVGHSGANVLTF. CDR3 in DNA: TGTGCCAGCAGCGGGGGTAGGGGGACAGTGGGCCATTCTGGGGCCAACGTCCTGACTTTC.

This CDR3 reads CASSLGSPYRGQPQHF. CDR3 DNA sequence: TGTGCCAGCAGCCTGGGGAGCCCTTACAGGGGTCAGCCCCAGCATTTT. The V gene is TRBV7-9, the J gene TRBJ1-5, with 7 bases that match TRBD1. The germline CDR1 and CDR2 sequences are SEHNR and FQNEAQ (reference sequence). The length of the CDR3 is 16 residues. With 5 bases clipped from V and 6 bases from J, the junction kept 13 bases outside the gene matches.

The chain carries TRBV5-1 and TRBJ1-4; D ambiguous. The germline V gene encodes CDR1 SGHRS and CDR2 YFSETQ. V was clipped by 4 bases and J by 8 bases, with 15 bases between them. This CDR3 is 14 amino acids long. CDR3 coding DNA: TGCGCCAGCAGCCCCCGGGGTATAGGGGAAAAACTGTTTTTT. Its protein is CASSPRGIGEKLFF. Variable domain in full (rest from reference TRBV5-1 and TRBJ1-4): KAGVTQTPRYLIKTRGQQVTLSCSPISGHRSVSWYQQTPGQGLQFLFEYFSETQRNKGNFPGRFSGRQFSNSRSEMNVSTLELGDSALYLCASSPRGIGEKLFFGSGTQLSVL.

J is TRBJ2-7 and V is TRBV14, with a weak D call TRBD1 (6 bases). Trimming shortened V by 0 bases and J by 6 bases, and 18 bases separated the two germline ends. This CDR3 comprises 16 residues. CDR1 is SGHDN and CDR2 is FVKESK in the germline V gene. As DNA, the CDR3 is TGTGCCAGCAGCCAAGATGACAGGAAGGGTCGTAGCGAGCAGTACTTC. Translation gives CASSQDDRKGRSEQYF. The variable domain in full, with the rest retrieved from reference TRBV14 and TRBJ2-7, is EAGVTQFPSHSVIEKGQTVTLRCDPISGHDNLYWYRRVMGKEIKFLLHFVKESKQDESGMPNNRFLAERTGGTYSTLKVQPAELEDSGVYFCASSQDDRKGRSEQYFGPGTRLTVT.

The rearrangement joins TRBV6-5 to TRBJ1-6, with 7 bases lining up with TRBD1. The germline gives CDR1 MNHEY, CDR2 SVGAGI. V gave up 0 bases and J gave up 10 bases; unmatched junction bases: 6. The CDR3 is 15 residues long. This CDR3 is CASSYSRQGSSPLHF. For the CDR3, the DNA is TGTGCCAGCAGTTACTCGAGACAGGGTAGCTCACCCCTCCACTTT.

This chain connects TRBV15 to TRBJ1-1; D is ambiguous. Germline CDR1 and CDR2: LNHNV and YYDKDF (reference sequence). This CDR3 contains 12 residues. V was pared by 1 base and J by 4 bases, with 4 bases between. The CDR3 DNA sequence: TGTGCCACCAGCAGAGGGGCCACTGAAGCTTTCTTT. Protein product: CATSRGATEAFF.

As concerns this clone: Other DNA sequences from this sample encode an identical CDR3 as well. The V and J genes are TRBV6-6 and TRBJ1-6; 9 nucleotides line up with TRBD1. V gave up 6 bases and J gave up 5 bases; unmatched junction bases: 8. CDR1 MNHNY and CDR2 SVGAGI come from the germline V gene (reference sequence). The CDR3 is 16 residues long. The CDR3 protein is CASSRSDRGNNSPLHF. For the CDR3, the DNA is TGTGCCAGCAGCCGCTCGGACAGGGGCAATAATTCACCCCTCCACTTT.

This clone has a handful of counts. The chain uses TRBV6-1 and TRBJ1-2; D remains ambiguous. The CDR3 runs 14 residues. Germline CDR1 reads MNHNS; CDR2 reads SASEGT. V was cut by 6 bases and J by 2 bases, with 13 bases left in between. CDR3 protein: CASRREGGNYGYTF. The CDR3 nucleotides read TGTGCCAGCAGGAGGGAAGGAGGCAACTATGGCTACACCTTC.

V gene TRBV27 combines with J gene TRBJ1-2; no definite D call. Germline V lookup: CDR1 MNHEY, CDR2 SMNVEV (reference sequence). There are 13 residues in the CDR3. V lost 4 bases and J lost 4, with 10 bases in between. CDR3 loop: CASSSLPVYGYTF. The CDR3 DNA sequence: TGTGCCAGCAGTTCACTACCCGTCTATGGCTACACCTTC.

This clone is a singleton in its sample. The chain couples TRBV11-2 to TRBJ2-7; a weak D match, TRBD1 (5 bases). Deletions cut 5 bases from V and 5 bases from J, with 19 bases between. CDR3 size: 15 residues. Germline lookup yields CDR1 SGHAT and CDR2 FQNNGV. CDR3 residues: CASSPGPQGGHEQYF. For the CDR3, the DNA is TGTGCCAGCAGCCCCGGGCCGCAGGGTGGCCACGAGCAGTACTTC. Drawing the rest from reference TRBV11-2 and TRBJ2-7, the complete variable domain is EAGVAQSPRYKIIEKRQSVAFWCNPISGHATLYWYQQILGQGPKLLIQFQNNGVVDDSQLPKDRFSAERLKGVDSTLKIQPAKLEDSAVYLCASSPGPQGGHEQYFGPGTRLTVT.

CDR3 nucleotides: TGTGCCAGCAGCACCCACGGGGGGGGGAACGAGCAGTTCTTC. This codes for CASSTHGGGNEQFF. The V and J genes are TRBV11-3 and TRBJ2-1, with TRBD2 matching 8 bases. The germline V gene encodes CDR1 SGHNT and CDR2 YENEEA. V gave up 5 bases and J gave up 10 bases; unmatched junction bases: 10. This CDR3 has 14 residues.

This sequence joins TRBV5-6 and TRBJ1-5; D not certain. Looked up from germline, CDR1 is SGHDT and CDR2 is YYEEEE. Trimming left V 0 bases short and J 1 base short, with 8 bases between. The CDR3 length is 15 residues. The CDR3 DNA follows: TGTGCCAGCAGCTTGGCGGAGATGAGCAATCAGCCCCAGCATTTT. The encoded protein is CASSLAEMSNQPQHF. Full variable domain (outside the CDR3, taken from reference TRBV5-6 and TRBJ1-5): DAGVTQSPTHLIKTRGQQVTLRCSPKSGHDTVSWYQQALGQGPQFIFQYYEEEERQRGNFPDRFSGHQFPNYSSELNVNALLLGDSALYLCASSLAEMSNQPQHFGDGTRLSIL.

This rearrangement joins TRBV7-3 to TRBJ1-6, with D uncertain. Germline assignment: CDR1 SGHTA and CDR2 FQGTGA. V gave up 4 bases and J gave up 7 bases, with 17 bases separating them. The CDR3 covers 16 residues. The CDR3 loop is CASSSETRPWNSPLHF. CDR3 DNA: TGTGCCAGCAGCTCCGAGACACGTCCCTGGAATTCACCCCTCCACTTT.

This clone was observed a few times. V gene TRBV5-1 combines with J gene TRBJ2-7; possibly TRBD2 for D (5 bases). The germline CDR1 and CDR2 sequences are SGHRS and YFSETQ. The CDR3 loop spans 17 amino acids. The germline V and J ends were trimmed by 4 bases and 4 bases, with 24 bases remaining between them. The DNA of the CDR3 is TGCGCCAGCAGCAGAGGGTTGTGGAGTCCCGTACCTTACGAGCAGTACTTC. It yields the protein CASSRGLWSPVPYEQYF.

This clone was recorded only once. The V call is TRBV10-2, the J call TRBJ2-7, with 12 bases identical to TRBD1. The germline gives CDR1 WSHSY, CDR2 SAAADI. The CDR3 sequence is 17 residues long. Trimming removed 7 bases from V and 3 bases from J; junction bases left unmatched: 13. This chain's CDR3 is CASTGFSGTGGFYEQYF. CDR3 DNA sequence: TGCGCCAGCACCGGGTTCTCGGGGACAGGGGGCTTCTACGAGCAGTACTTC.

In its sample, this clone was seen once. The rearrangement links TRBV4-1 to TRBJ2-2; 10 bases fit TRBD2. V shed 0 bases, J shed 1 base, and the junction held 8 bases outside the gene matches. This CDR3 comprises 19 residues. Germline CDR1 MGHRA, CDR2 YSYEKL. The CDR3 region has the DNA TGCGCCAGCAGCCAAGAGATTCGAGCTAGCGGGAGGAACACCGGGGAGCTGTTTTTT. Translation gives CASSQEIRASGRNTGELFF.

This clone was recorded only once. The rearrangement joins TRBV15 to TRBJ2-1; 8 bases match TRBD2. V dropped 5 bases and J dropped 9; count of bases not matched to a gene: 6. The CDR3 loop spans 13 amino acids. Germline V gives CDR1 LNHNV, CDR2 YYDKDF (reference sequence). The CDR3 reads CATSVGRGGEQFF. As DNA, the CDR3 is TGTGCCACCAGCGTCGGGAGGGGAGGTGAGCAGTTCTTC.

V gene TRBV7-2 combines with J gene TRBJ1-3; the D is unclear. The length of the CDR3 is 15 residues. Germline V gene data show CDR1 as SGHTA and CDR2 as FQGNSA. Trimming stripped 3 bases from V and 0 bases from J, with 9 bases between. As DNA, the CDR3 is TGTGCCAGCAGCTTCCGGGTTGACTCTGGAAACACCATATATTTT. It is translated as CASSFRVDSGNTIYF.

The chain uses TRBV14 and TRBJ2-5; TRBD2 matches 7 bases. CDR1 is SGHDN and CDR2 is FVKESK in the germline V gene. The V segment lost 1 base and the J segment 2 bases; nucleotides outside the gene matches: 10. CDR3 length equals 17 residues. Here the CDR3 reads CASSQVAAGREQETQYF. The CDR3 DNA is TGTGCCAGCAGCCAAGTGGCGGCGGGGAGGGAGCAAGAGACCCAGTACTTC.

This chain connects TRBV6-1 to TRBJ1-5; 7 bases fit TRBD1. The length of the CDR3 is 18 residues. From germline, CDR1 is MNHNS and CDR2 SASEGT. The V gene end was trimmed by 1 base and the J gene end by 3 bases; junction bases not matched to a gene: 12. CDR3 DNA: TGTGCCAGCAGTGAAGGAGACAACCCGACAGGGAACAATCAGCCCCAGCATTTT. Protein product: CASSEGDNPTGNNQPQHF.

This sequence joins TRBV28 and TRBJ1-4; D possibly corresponds to TRBD1 (6 bases). CDR1 is MDHEN and CDR2 is SYDVKM in the germline V gene. This CDR3 is 16 amino acids long. The germline V and J ends were trimmed by 4 bases and 4 bases, with 16 bases remaining between them. CDR3 nucleotides: TGTGCCAGCAGTTCCGTGGGGGGGGCTTATAATGAAAAACTGTTTTTT. The encoded protein is CASSSVGGAYNEKLFF.

The chain joins TRBV7-9 to TRBJ2-1; 7 nucleotides agree with TRBD2. V lost 1 base, J lost 9 bases, and 9 bases stayed unmatched. Germline V gene sequence: CDR1 SEHNR, CDR2 FQNEAQ (reference sequence). The CDR3 extends over 15 amino acids. CDR3 bases: TGTGCCAGCAGCTTAGTTCTCGTCAGGGAGGGTGAGCAGTTCTTC. It yields the protein CASSLVLVREGEQFF.

The chain joins TRBV7-2 to TRBJ1-5, with D maybe TRBD1 (6 bases). The germline CDR1 and CDR2 sequences are SGHTA and FQGNSA. The CDR3 extends over 12 amino acids. V gave up 5 bases and J gave up 8 bases, with 10 bases separating them. As DNA, the CDR3 is TGTGCCAGCAGCCGTAAGGGGGAGCCCCAGCATTTT. Its translation is CASSRKGEPQHF. Full variable domain (outside the CDR3, taken from reference TRBV7-2 and TRBJ1-5): GAGVSQSPSNKVTEKGKDVELRCDPISGHTALYWYRQSLGQGLEFLIYFQGNSAPDKSGLPSDRFSAERTGGSVSTLTIQRTQQEDSAVYLCASSRKGEPQHFGDGTRLSIL.